This paragraph covers one T cell receptor beta chain sequence. The repertoire was sequenced with immunoSEQ multiplex PCR; TCRdb's copy has only in-frame clones and lacks some. The table records 200,000 to 250,000 clones, roughly 86% of them present only once. V dropped 4 bases and J dropped 12 bases, with 23 bases sitting between them. The CDR3 extends over 15 amino acids. The germline CDR1 and CDR2 sequences are SGHRS and YFSETQ. The sample originates from a study of blood T cell repertoires in COVID-19. Study details: Sample material is recorded as cDNA or gDNA derived from T cells, B-cell-depleted T cells, or PBMCs.

The chain carries TRBV5-1 and TRBJ2-1; D possibly corresponds to TRBD1 (5 bases). Sequencing used peripheral blood. The TCR originated in a woman in her twenties or thirties who had recovered from COVID-19. CDR3 region: CASSPTLRTMGGQFF. The CDR3 DNA reads as TGCGCCAGCAGCCCCACCCTCCGGACAATGGGCGGGCAGTTCTTC.